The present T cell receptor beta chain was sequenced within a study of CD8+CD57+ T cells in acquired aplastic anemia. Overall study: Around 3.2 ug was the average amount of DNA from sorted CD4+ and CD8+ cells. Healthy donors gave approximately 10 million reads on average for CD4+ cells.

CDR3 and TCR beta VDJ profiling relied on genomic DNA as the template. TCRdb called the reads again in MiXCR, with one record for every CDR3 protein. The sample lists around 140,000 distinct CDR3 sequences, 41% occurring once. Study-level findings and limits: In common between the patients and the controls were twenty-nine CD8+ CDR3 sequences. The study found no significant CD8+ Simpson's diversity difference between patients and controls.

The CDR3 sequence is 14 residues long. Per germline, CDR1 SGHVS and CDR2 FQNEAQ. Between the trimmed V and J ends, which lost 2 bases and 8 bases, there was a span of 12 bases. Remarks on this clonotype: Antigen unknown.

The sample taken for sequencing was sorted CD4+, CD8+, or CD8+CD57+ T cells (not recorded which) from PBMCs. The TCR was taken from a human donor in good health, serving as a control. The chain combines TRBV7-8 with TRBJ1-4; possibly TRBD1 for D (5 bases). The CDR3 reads CASSLQGGSEKLFF. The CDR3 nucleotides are TGTGCCAGCAGCTTACAGGGAGGCAGCGAAAAACTGTTTTTT.